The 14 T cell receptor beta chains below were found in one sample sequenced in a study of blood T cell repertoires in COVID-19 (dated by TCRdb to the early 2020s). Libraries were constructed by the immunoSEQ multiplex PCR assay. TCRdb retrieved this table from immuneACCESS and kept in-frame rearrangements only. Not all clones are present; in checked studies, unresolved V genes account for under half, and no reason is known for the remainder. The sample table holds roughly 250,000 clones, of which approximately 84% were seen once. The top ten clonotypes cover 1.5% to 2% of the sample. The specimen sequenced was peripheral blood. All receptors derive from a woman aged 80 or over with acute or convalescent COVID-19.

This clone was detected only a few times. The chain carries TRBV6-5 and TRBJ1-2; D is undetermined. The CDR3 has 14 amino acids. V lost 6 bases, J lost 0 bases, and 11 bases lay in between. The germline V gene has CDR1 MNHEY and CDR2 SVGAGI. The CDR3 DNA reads TGTGCCAGCAGGGACGGAGGGACTAACTATGGCTACACCTTC. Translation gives CASRDGGTNYGYTF.

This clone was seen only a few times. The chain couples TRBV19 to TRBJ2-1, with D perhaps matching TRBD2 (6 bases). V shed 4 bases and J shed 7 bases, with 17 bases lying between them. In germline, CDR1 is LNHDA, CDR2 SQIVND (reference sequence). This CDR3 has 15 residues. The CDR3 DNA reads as TGTGCCAGTAGTAATGTGGGGGGAATTGGGAATGAGCAGTTCTTC. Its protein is CASSNVGGIGNEQFF.

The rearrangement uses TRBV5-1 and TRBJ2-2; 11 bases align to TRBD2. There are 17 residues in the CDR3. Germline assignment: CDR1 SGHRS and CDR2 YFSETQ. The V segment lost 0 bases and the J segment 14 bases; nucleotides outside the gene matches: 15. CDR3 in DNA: TGCGCCAGCAGCTTGGCCCAGGCTAGCGGGGGGCAGGCGGTCCTGTTTTTT. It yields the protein CASSLAQASGGQAVLFF.

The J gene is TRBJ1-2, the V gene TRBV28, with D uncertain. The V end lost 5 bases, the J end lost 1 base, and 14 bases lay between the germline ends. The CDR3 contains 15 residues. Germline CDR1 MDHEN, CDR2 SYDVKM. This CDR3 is CASSPSGTVNYGYTF. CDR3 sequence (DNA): TGTGCCAGCAGTCCCAGCGGAACTGTTAACTATGGCTACACCTTC.

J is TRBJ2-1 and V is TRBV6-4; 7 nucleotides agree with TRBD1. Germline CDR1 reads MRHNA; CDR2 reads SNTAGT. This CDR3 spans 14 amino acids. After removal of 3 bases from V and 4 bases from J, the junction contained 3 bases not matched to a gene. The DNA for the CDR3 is TGTGCCAGCAGTGAGGGACAGTCTTACAATGAGCAGTTCTTC. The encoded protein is CASSEGQSYNEQFF.

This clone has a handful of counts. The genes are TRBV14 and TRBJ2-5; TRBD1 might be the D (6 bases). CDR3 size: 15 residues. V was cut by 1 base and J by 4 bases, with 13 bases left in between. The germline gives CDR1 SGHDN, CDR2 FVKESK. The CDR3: CASSQGNRAAETQYF. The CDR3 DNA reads TGTGCCAGCAGCCAAGGAAACAGGGCTGCAGAGACCCAGTACTTC.

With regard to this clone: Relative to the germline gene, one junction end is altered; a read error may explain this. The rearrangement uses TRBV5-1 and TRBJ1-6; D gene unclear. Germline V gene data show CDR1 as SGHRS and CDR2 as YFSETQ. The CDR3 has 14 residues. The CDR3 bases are TGCGCCAGCAGGTTGGGCGCGGGCCGGTCACCCCTCCACTTT. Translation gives CASRLGAGRSPLHF. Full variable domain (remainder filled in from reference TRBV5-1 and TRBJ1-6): KAGVTQTPRYLIKTRGQQVTLSCSPISGHRSVSWYQQTPGQGLQFLFEYFSETQRNKGNFPGRFSGRQFSNSRSEMNVSTLELGDSALYLCASRLGAGRSPLHFGNGTRLTVT.

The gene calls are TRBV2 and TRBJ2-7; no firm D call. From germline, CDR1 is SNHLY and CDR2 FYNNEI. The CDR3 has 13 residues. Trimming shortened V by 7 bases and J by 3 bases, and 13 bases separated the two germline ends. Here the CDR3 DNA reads TGTGCCAGCATAAGACAAGGAATCTACGAGCAGTACTTC. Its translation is CASIRQGIYEQYF.

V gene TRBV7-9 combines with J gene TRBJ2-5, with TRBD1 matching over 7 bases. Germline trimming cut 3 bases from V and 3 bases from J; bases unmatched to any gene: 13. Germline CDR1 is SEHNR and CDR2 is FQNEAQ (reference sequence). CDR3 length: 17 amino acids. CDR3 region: CASSLGGRGLWKETQYF. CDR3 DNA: TGTGCCAGCAGCTTGGGTGGAAGGGGGCTTTGGAAAGAGACCCAGTACTTC.

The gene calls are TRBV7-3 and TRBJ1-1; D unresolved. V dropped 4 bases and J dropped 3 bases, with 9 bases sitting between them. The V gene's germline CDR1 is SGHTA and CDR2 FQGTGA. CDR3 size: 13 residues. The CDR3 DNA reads TGTGCCAGCAGCTCCCAGACTTACACTGAAGCTTTCTTT. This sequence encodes CASSSQTYTEAFF.

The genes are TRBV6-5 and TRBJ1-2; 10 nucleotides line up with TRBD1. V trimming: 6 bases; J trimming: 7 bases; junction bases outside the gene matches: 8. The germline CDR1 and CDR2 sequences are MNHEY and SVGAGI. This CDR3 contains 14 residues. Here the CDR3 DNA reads TGTGCCAGCAGACCACGACAGGGGGCTTTTGGCTACACCTTC. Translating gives CASRPRQGAFGYTF.

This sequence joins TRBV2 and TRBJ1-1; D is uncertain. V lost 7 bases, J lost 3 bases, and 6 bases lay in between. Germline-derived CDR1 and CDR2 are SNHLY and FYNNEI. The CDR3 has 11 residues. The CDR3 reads CASTIDTEAFF. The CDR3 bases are TGTGCCAGCACCATAGACACTGAAGCTTTCTTT.

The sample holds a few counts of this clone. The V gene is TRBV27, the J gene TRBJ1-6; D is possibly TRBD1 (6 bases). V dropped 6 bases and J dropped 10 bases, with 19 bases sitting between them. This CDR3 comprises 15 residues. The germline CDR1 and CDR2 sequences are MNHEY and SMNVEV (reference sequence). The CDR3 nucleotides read TGTGCCAGCAGGACCGGGACACTTGTTACCTCACCCCTCCACTTT. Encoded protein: CASRTGTLVTSPLHF.

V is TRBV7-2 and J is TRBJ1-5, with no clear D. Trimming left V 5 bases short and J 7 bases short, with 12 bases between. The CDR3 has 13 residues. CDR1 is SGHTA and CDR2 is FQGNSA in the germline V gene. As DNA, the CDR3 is TGTGCCAGCAGCCCGTTCCCTGGCCAGCCCCAGCATTTT. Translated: CASSPFPGQPQHF.